This T cell receptor beta chain was identified in a study of blood T cell repertoires in COVID-19. Study information: Donors in the United States, Italy and Spain gave samples during acute or convalescent COVID-19. PBMCs, B-cell-depleted T cells, or T cells were the source of the cDNA or gDNA that made up the material.

Per the study methods: Counts of nucleated cells, estimated from reference gene primer amplification, were obtained. Repertoires were generated with immunoSEQ multiplex PCR, while TCRdb's copy carries only in-frame clones and drops some. V and J calls and clone size come straight from that table; D and trimming were deduced from the DNA. The table has around 100,000 clones, almost 85% seen once. Deletions cut 5 bases from V and 7 bases from J, with 18 bases between. The CDR3 is 15 residues long. Germline V gene data show CDR1 as SEHNR and CDR2 as FQNEAQ (reference sequence). V and J are TRBV7-9 and TRBJ2-1, with D maybe TRBD1 (5 bases). The origin of this receptor is a middle-aged man with active or convalescent COVID-19. The specimen was peripheral blood. In DNA form, the CDR3 reads TGTGCCAGCAGCCTTGGACAAGCGCTAGAAAATGAGCAGTTCTTC. Translated: CASSLGQALENEQFF.